This T cell receptor (beta chain) originates from a study of T cell repertoires in cytomegalovirus infection. Study-level results: Within the response measured ex vivo, HLA-C-restricted CMV-specific TCR beta clonotypes were dominant.

This clonotype was counted many times. Its antigen remains unknown. Each CDR3 protein is one row after TCRdb ran MiXCR on the reads. The top ten hold 25% to 30% of the sample, which has around 190,000 distinct CDR3 sequences, approximately 14% seen once. Between the trimmed V and J ends, which lost 2 bases and 6 bases, there was a span of 13 bases. Germline values: CDR1 SGHTA, CDR2 FQGNSA. This CDR3 region has 15 residues. The sample consisted of PBMCs. This chain connects TRBV7-2 to TRBJ1-4; D is possibly TRBD1 (6 bases). The sequence derives from a human donor in good health (CMV status not recorded). Some clones in this sample may be carry-over from other donors' samples. The DNA of the CDR3 is TGTGCCAGCAGCTTATCTCGGGGGGCGCATGAAAAACTGTTTTTT. The encoded protein is CASSLSRGAHEKLFF. Variable domain in full (rest from reference TRBV7-2 and TRBJ1-4): GAGVSQSPSNKVTEKGKDVELRCDPISGHTALYWYRQSLGQGLEFLIYFQGNSAPDKSGLPSDRFSAERTGGSVSTLTIQRTQQEDSAVYLCASSLSRGAHEKLFFGSGTQLSVL.